The T cell receptor beta chain under discussion was sequenced for a study of T cell clonality in common variable immunodeficiency (dated by TCRdb to 2013 to 2016). Broader findings and caveats from the paper: CVID TCRbeta sequences reportedly showed fewer deletions and N-nucleotide insertions and lacked highly modified clones with 13 or more V deletions. Even though DNA input was equal, the average per sample came to about 81,820 unique sequences for controls compared with around 32,000 for CVID samples. The authors noted that sequencing repertoires of T cell subpopulations would be needed to clarify what caused the increased clonality in CVID. TCRbeta clonality was higher in CVID subjects than in healthy controls (t-test p = 0.018), and the increase was most characteristic of about a third of subjects. Healthy controls shared more TCRbeta clones with each other than CVID subjects shared among themselves (p < 0.0001). Differences among patients in the CVID cohort limited the correlations between repertoire features and clinical complications.

For sequencing, equivalent amounts of genomic DNA were input from CVID and control samples. For every sample, a 60 bp segment covering the rearranged TCRbeta CDR3 region was amplified and then sequenced. The immunoSEQ assay, a bias-corrected multiplex PCR with high-throughput sequencing, was employed for TCRbeta amplification. The source study handled its data this way. Every unique nucleotide sequence was considered a clone and was annotated with V, D and J genes, copy number and frequency. Sequences were labeled productive if in frame, and non-productive if out of frame or containing stop codons. As previously described, clonality was calculated on the basis of Shannon's entropy. The predicted amino acid sequences of productive clones were used to derive the mean CDR3 Kyte-Doolittle hydropathy. Hierarchical clustering of scaled V gene usage was performed with the R hclust function using Manhattan distance and complete linkage. Sharing of clones by CDR3 amino acid sequence was evaluated through resampling of 12 repertoires per group over 100 rounds. The repertoires were screened for approximately 72 published EBV-specific TCRbeta sequences and fewer than 300 published CMV-specific TCRbeta sequences. After a couple of CVID samples that produced fewer than 10,000 sequences were dropped from the analysis, some 40 CVID repertoires remained. As stored in TCRdb, this immuneACCESS dataset retains in-frame rearrangements with V and J assigned. A fraction of the clones does not appear; measured against another copy, unresolved V genes explain less than half of the discrepancy, and the remainder lacks a known reason. V, J and clone size reflect that table, while D and trimming were determined from the DNA. Across this sample, about 28,000 clones were tabulated and none appeared just once. Together, the top ten hold just over 3% of the sample.

CVID was diagnosed by standard criteria: serum IgG, IgA and/or IgM reduced below normal range, plus specific antibody deficiency. A total of about 44 subjects (approximately 15 female and approximately 30 male; age range about 9 to 64 years, mean age around 42) were included in the CVID group. Most CVID patients and most healthy controls were of Caucasian heritage. All CVID subjects had received replacement immunoglobulin therapy for at least one year at the time of study participation. No CVID subject was ill or taking immunomodulatory or immunosuppressive medication when blood was collected. Heparinized peripheral whole blood samples of about 5 to 9 ml were collected from each donor. Genomic DNA from adults with common variable immune deficiency (CVID) and from healthy adult controls was the source for sequencing TCRbeta CDR3 repertoires. Diluted blood was density-centrifuged over Hypaque 1077 or Ficoll-Paque to isolate peripheral blood mononuclear cells. Unsorted mononuclear cells served as the source of genomic DNA, which was extracted either by Qiagen column purification or by a centrifugation-based method.

This clone was picked up a small number of times. Its cognate antigen has yet to be identified. The TCR was taken from a human donor with common variable immunodeficiency. The specimen sequenced was peripheral blood mononuclear cells.

CDR3 DNA, as far as it was read: TGTGCCAGCAGCTTTGGCCTAGCGGGGGGGGATGAG. Its protein product is CASSFGLAGGDE. The entire CDR3 is CASSFGLAGGDEQFF. The V and J genes are TRBV7-6 and TRBJ2-1, with 12 bases aligning to TRBD2. Read sequence stops 3 residues before the CDR3 end, and the germline J gene provides the missing end. Taken from cysteine to phenylalanine, the CDR3 has 15 residues. The CDR3 was read in part: 36 bases, with the frame set at base 1. V trim: 3 bases; J trim: 8 bases; unmatched bases: 5. Sequences SGHVS (CDR1) and FNYEAQ (CDR2) are obtained from the germline V gene.